These 19 T cell receptor beta chains share one sample of origin, sequenced in a study of blood T cells in healthy people across ages. PCR was performed a second time for about 7 to 12 cycles using a sample-barcoded 5' primer and a J-beta primer mix. TCRdb ran MiXCR on the 5' RACE reads and lists one entry per CDR3 protein. The sample lists about 830,000 distinct CDR3 sequences, 58% occurring once. Sample: blood. These receptors were collected from a man younger than 45 in good health.

This clonotype was found a few times. The chain combines TRBV13 with TRBJ2-7, with D unclear. Judging by the DNA end, TRBJ2-5 fits better; the J call may be wrong. The CDR3 totals 12 residues. The germline V gene has CDR1 PRHDT and CDR2 FYEKMQ (reference sequence). The DNA of the CDR3 is TGTGCCAGCAGCTTAATCCCGGGGACCCAGTACTTC. It codes for CASSLIPGTQYF.

The chain is built from TRBV4-1 and TRBJ2-7; the D call may be TRBD1 or TRBD2 (5 bases each). Deletions cut 3 bases from V and 2 bases from J, with 11 bases between. The length of the CDR3 is 14 residues. The germline V gene has CDR1 MGHRA and CDR2 YSYEKL. In DNA, the CDR3 is TGCGCCAGCAGCCAGGGAGAGGGACCCTACGAGCAGTACTTC. Amino acids: CASSQGEGPYEQYF.

The chain links TRBV21-1 to TRBJ2-6; TRBD2, the D gene given by the table, was not confirmed from the DNA. TRBV21-1 is a known pseudogene. This CDR3 has 16 amino acids. In DNA, the CDR3 is TGTGCCAGCCAAGTCCTAGGGTACTCTGGGGCCAACGTCCTGACTTTC. This gives the protein CASQVLGYSGANVLTF.

J is TRBJ2-7 and V is TRBV7-2, with D maybe TRBD2 (5 bases). CDR3 length: 15 residues. V lost 2 bases, J lost 6 bases, and 17 bases lay in between. Germline V gives CDR1 SGHTA, CDR2 FQGNSA. The CDR3 is CASSLQSGGRGEQYF. CDR3 in DNA: TGTGCCAGCAGCTTACAATCCGGAGGTCGGGGCGAGCAGTACTTC. The full variable domain, in which reference TRBV7-2 and TRBJ2-7 provide the parts outside the CDR3, is GAGVSQSPSNKVTEKGKDVELRCDPISGHTALYWYRQSLGQGLEFLIYFQGNSAPDKSGLPSDRFSAERTGGSVSTLTIQRTQQEDSAVYLCASSLQSGGRGEQYFGPGTRLTVT.

In its sample, this clonotype was seen many times. The chain joins TRBV3-1 to TRBJ2-3; TRBD2 matches 7 bases. After removal of 1 base from V and 4 bases from J, the junction contained 5 bases not matched to a gene. The CDR3 extends over 15 amino acids. The germline gives CDR1 LGHDT, CDR2 YNNKEL (reference sequence). CDR3 in DNA: TGTGCCAGCAGCCAAGGGGAGGGAGAGTCAGATACGCAGTATTTT. Translating gives CASSQGEGESDTQYF.

CDR3 sequence reads: CASTVISYNEQFF. CDR3 in DNA: TGTGCCAGCACGGTTATCTCCTACAATGAGCAGTTCTTC. This sequence joins TRBV6-6 and TRBJ2-1; D unresolved. The CDR3 has 13 residues. V was pared by 7 bases and J by 0 bases, with 7 bases between. Germline V gene lookup returns CDR1 MNHNY and CDR2 SVGAGI (reference sequence).

This chain links TRBV12-3 or TRBV12-4 with TRBJ1-5; D remains unclear. Trimming removed 1 base at V and 8 bases at J, with 6 bases between. The CDR3 length is 12 residues. CDR3 loop: CASSLGREPQHF. The CDR3 DNA is TGTGCCAGCAGTTTAGGGAGGGAGCCCCAGCATTTT.

The table lists this clonotype with many counts. V gene TRBV3-1 combines with J gene TRBJ2-7, with TRBD2 identical over 10 bases. The CDR3 spans 15 residues. Germline CDR1 LGHDT, CDR2 YNNKEL (reference sequence). Trimming removed 6 bases from V and 0 bases from J; junction bases left unmatched: 5. The CDR3 nucleotides are TGTGCCAGCAGTCAGACTAGCGGGCCCTCCTACGAGCAGTACTTC. This translates into CASSQTSGPSYEQYF.

The chain employs TRBV28 and TRBJ1-2; the match to TRBD1 covers 7 bases. V dropped 6 bases and J dropped 1; count of bases not matched to a gene: 8. The CDR3 runs 15 residues. CDR1 is MDHEN and CDR2 is SYDVKM in the germline V gene. In DNA form, the CDR3 reads TGTGCCAGCAGAAGTCCGGGACAGCTTAACTATGGCTACACCTTC. It specifies CASRSPGQLNYGYTF.

This clonotype showed up just a few times. The chain combines TRBV5-5 with TRBJ2-1; the D gene is possibly TRBD2 (6 bases). V was clipped by 3 bases and J by 5 bases, with 12 bases between them. The CDR3 is made up of 14 amino acids. The V gene's germline CDR1 is SGHKS and CDR2 YYEKEE (reference sequence). The CDR3 coding sequence is TGTGCCAGCAGCTCCGGGACTTATAACAATGAGCAGTTCTTC. Its protein product is CASSSGTYNNEQFF.

This rearrangement joins TRBV20-1 to TRBJ1-5; 9 bases align to TRBD1. The CDR3 totals 12 residues. Germline values: CDR1 DFQATT, CDR2 SNEGSKA (reference sequence). V trimming: 5 bases; J trimming: 7 bases; junction bases outside the gene matches: 3. CDR3 residues: CSAWDRVQPQHF. CDR3 in DNA: TGCAGTGCTTGGGACAGGGTACAGCCCCAGCATTTT.

V usage is TRBV7-2 and J usage is TRBJ1-2, with D tentatively TRBD1 (6 bases). V shed 5 bases and J shed 3 bases, with 13 bases lying between them. The CDR3 length is 14 residues. CDR1 and CDR2 from the germline V gene are SGHTA and FQGNSA. The CDR3 DNA sequence: TGTGCCAGCAGCCGAGTTTACAGGGACTATGGCTACACCTTC. Translating it yields CASSRVYRDYGYTF.

Notes on this clonotype: The junction departs from germline at one end; a sequencing error may be responsible. The rearrangement joins TRBV7-7 to TRBJ2-7; 9 bases map to TRBD1. The J call could be wrong; TRBJ2-5 is a better fit for the DNA end. Germline V gene lookup returns CDR1 SSHAT and CDR2 FNYEAQ (reference sequence). This CDR3 has 15 residues. The DNA for the CDR3 is TGTGCTAGCAGCTCGGACAGGGGAACGTTGGAGACCCAGTACTTC. The encoded protein is CASSSDRGTLETQYF.

The CDR3 coding sequence is TGTGCCAGCTCTCTTAGACAGTCAACTAATGAAAAACTGTTTTTT. It is translated as CASSLRQSTNEKLFF. The rearrangement links TRBV18 to TRBJ1-4; D may be TRBD1 (5 bases). Trimming removed 6 bases at V and 0 bases at J, with 11 bases between. Per germline, CDR1 KGHSH and CDR2 LQKENI. CDR3 length equals 15 residues.

The chain joins TRBV10-3 to TRBJ2-7; D not certain. Germline CDR1 reads ENHRY; CDR2 reads SYGVKD. The CDR3 sequence is 13 residues long. The V and J ends lost 2 bases and 2 bases respectively, with 7 bases between them. CDR3 nucleotides: TGTGCCATCAGTGAGACCCTAACCTACGAGCAGTACTTC. Protein product: CAISETLTYEQYF.

This clonotype was detected only a few times. V gene TRBV11-1 combines with J gene TRBJ2-7; 7 nucleotides match TRBD1. CDR1 and CDR2 (germline): SGHAT, FQDESV (reference sequence). The trim removed 3 bases at V and 4 bases at J, leaving 6 bases unmatched. This CDR3 is 14 amino acids long. CDR3 residues: CASSLGTENYEQYF. The CDR3 nucleotides are TGTGCCAGCAGCTTGGGGACAGAGAATTACGAGCAGTACTTC.

The V and J genes are TRBV7-9 and TRBJ1-1; no clear D gene. Trimming removed 2 bases from V and 1 base from J, with 14 bases in between. The germline CDR1 and CDR2 sequences are SEHNR and FQNEAQ (reference sequence). CDR3 length: 16 amino acids. The CDR3 reads CASSLSGSGWNTEAFF. CDR3 bases: TGTGCCAGCAGCTTAAGCGGGTCGGGTTGGAACACTGAAGCTTTCTTT.

This clonotype was detected a few times. The rearrangement joins TRBV9 to TRBJ2-1; 9 bases match TRBD1. The germline V gene encodes CDR1 SGDLS and CDR2 YYNGEE. Losses at the gene ends were 6 bases for V and 5 bases for J; bases not matched to a gene: 9. The CDR3 consists of 15 residues. The CDR3, as DNA: TGTGCCAGCACCCCTACGGACAGGGGAAACAATGAGCAGTTCTTC. Protein sequence: CASTPTDRGNNEQFF.

This clonotype was counted between two and nine times. The chain uses TRBV27 and TRBJ2-1; D unclear. CDR3 length: 14 residues. Trimming took off 0 bases at V and 10 bases at J, with 13 bases between the two ends. The germline gives CDR1 MNHEY, CDR2 SMNVEV (reference sequence). This CDR3 is CASSLSTTPSEQFF. The CDR3 DNA sequence: TGTGCCAGCAGTTTATCGACGACTCCCTCGGAGCAGTTCTTC.